This T cell receptor (beta chain) comes out of a study of T-cell memory formation after mild COVID-19. Study background: The two donors had largely donor-specific TCR clusters. Study-wide findings and caveats: Memory sampled before infection contained some responding clones, suggesting cross-reactive memory joined.

V was pared by 1 base and J by 5 bases, with 18 bases between. Germline lookup yields CDR1 SGHAT and CDR2 FQNNGV. CDR3 length: 18 amino acids. Each CDR3 protein is one row after TCRdb ran MiXCR on the 5' RACE reads. The table lists 110,000 to 150,000 distinct CDR3 sequences, 11% to 15% of them singletons. Regarding this clonotype: Its antigen is still unknown.

The sequencing sample was made of PBMCs or a T cell subset sorted from them (not recorded which). This sequence joins TRBV11-2 and TRBJ1-6; the D gene is possibly TRBD1 (5 bases). This TCR was recovered from an adult woman who had mild COVID-19 (a few samples of this study predate the infection). Cell type and time point are not known. The CDR3 DNA sequence: TGTGCCAGCAGCTTAGTTTCGGGGGTCGGACGAAATAATTCACCCCTCCACTTT. Translated, it gives CASSLVSGVGRNNSPLHF.